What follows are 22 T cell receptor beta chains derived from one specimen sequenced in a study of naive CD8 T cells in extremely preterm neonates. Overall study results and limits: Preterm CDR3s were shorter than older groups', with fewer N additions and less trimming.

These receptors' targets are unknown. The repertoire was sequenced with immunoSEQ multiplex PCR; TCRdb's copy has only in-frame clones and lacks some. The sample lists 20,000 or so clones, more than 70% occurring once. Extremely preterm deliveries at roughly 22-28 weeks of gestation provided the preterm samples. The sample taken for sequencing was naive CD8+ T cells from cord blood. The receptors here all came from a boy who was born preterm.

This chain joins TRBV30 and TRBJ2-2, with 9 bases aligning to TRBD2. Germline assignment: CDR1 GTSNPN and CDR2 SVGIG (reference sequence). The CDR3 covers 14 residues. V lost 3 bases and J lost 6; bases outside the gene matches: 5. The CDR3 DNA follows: TGTGCCTGGAGGGCGCGGGGGGGCGCCGGGGAGCTGTTTTTT. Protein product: CAWRARGGAGELFF.

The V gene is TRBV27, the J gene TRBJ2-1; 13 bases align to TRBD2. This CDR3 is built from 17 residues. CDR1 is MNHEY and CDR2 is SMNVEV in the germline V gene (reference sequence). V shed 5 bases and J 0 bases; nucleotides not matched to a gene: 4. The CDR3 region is CASSPRLAGGSYNEQFF. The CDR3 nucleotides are TGTGCCAGCAGTCCTCGACTAGCGGGGGGCTCCTACAATGAGCAGTTCTTC.

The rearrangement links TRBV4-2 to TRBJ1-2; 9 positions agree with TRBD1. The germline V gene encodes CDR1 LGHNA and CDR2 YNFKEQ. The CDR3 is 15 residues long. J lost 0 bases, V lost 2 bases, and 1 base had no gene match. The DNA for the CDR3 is TGTGCCAGCAGCCAAAGACAGGGGGCTAACTATGGCTACACCTTC. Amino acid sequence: CASSQRQGANYGYTF.

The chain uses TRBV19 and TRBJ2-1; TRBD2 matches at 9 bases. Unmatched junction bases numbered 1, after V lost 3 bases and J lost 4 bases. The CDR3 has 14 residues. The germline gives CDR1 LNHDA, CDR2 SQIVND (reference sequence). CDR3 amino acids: CASSILAGYNEQFF. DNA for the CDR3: TGTGCCAGTAGTATCCTAGCGGGGTACAATGAGCAGTTCTTC.

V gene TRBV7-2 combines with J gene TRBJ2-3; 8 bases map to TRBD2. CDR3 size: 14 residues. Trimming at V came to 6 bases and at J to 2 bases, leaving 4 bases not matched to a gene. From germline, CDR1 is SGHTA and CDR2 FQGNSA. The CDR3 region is CASSWGLVTDTQYF. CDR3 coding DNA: TGTGCCAGCAGTTGGGGACTAGTCACAGATACGCAGTATTTT.

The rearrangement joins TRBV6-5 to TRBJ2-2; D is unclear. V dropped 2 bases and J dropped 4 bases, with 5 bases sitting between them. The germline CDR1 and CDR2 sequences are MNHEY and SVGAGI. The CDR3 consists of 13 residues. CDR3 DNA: TGTGCCAGCAGTTACCTGGCCACCGGGGAGCTGTTTTTT. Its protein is CASSYLATGELFF.

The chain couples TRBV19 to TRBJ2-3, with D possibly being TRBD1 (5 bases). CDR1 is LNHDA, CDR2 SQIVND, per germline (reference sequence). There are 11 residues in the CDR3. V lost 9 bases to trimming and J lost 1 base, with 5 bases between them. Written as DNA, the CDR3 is TGTGCCAGACAGGGCACAGATACGCAGTATTTT. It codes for CARQGTDTQYF.

Written as DNA, the CDR3 is TGCGCCAGCAGCCAAGGCGGACTAACCTACAATGAGCAGTTCTTC. Translation gives CASSQGGLTYNEQFF. The chain has TRBV4-3 and TRBJ2-1; TRBD2 might be the D (6 bases). This CDR3 has 15 amino acids. Germline CDR1 and CDR2: LGHNA and YSLEER. Trimming stripped 1 base from V and 2 bases from J, with 9 bases between.

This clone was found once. The CDR3 protein is CASRGPRGEETQYF. CDR3 nucleotide sequence: TGTGCCAGCAGGGGGCCCCGGGGGGAAGAGACCCAGTACTTC. The chain uses TRBV6-1 and TRBJ2-5; TRBD2 aligns across 7 bases. V dropped 6 bases and J dropped 3; count of bases not matched to a gene: 7. The CDR3 runs to 14 residues. Germline-derived CDR1 and CDR2 are MNHNS and SASEGT.

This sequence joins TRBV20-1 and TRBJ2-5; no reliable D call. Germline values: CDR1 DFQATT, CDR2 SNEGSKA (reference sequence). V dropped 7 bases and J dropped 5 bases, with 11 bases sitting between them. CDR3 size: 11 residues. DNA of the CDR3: TGCAGTGTCGGTAGTGGGGAGACCCAGTACTTC. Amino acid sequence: CSVGSGETQYF.

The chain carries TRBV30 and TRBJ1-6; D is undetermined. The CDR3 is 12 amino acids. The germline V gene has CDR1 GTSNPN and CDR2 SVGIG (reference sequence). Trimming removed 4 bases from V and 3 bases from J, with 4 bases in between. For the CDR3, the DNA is TGTGCCTGGACAGGCTATAATTCACCCCTCCACTTT. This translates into CAWTGYNSPLHF.

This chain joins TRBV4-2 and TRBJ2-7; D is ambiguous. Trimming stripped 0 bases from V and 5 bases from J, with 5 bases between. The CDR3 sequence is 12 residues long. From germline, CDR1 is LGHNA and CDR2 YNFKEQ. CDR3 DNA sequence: TGTGCCAGCAGCCAAGATTGGGACGAGCAGTACTTC. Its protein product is CASSQDWDEQYF.

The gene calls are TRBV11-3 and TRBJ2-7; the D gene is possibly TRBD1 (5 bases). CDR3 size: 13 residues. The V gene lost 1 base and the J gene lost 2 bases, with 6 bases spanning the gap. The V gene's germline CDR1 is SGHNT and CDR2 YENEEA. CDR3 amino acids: CASSLGTTYEQYF. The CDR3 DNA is TGTGCCAGCAGCTTAGGGACAACCTACGAGCAGTACTTC. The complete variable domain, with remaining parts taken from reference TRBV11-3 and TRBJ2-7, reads EAGVVQSPRYKIIEKKQPVAFWCNPISGHNTLYWYLQNLGQGPELLIRYENEEAVDDSQLPKDRFSAERLKGVDSTLKIQPAELGDSAVYLCASSLGTTYEQYFGPGTRLTVT.

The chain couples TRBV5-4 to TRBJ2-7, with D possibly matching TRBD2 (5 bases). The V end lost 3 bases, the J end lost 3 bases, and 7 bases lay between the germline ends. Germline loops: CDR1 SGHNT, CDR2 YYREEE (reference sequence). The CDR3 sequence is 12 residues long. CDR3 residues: CASSSGLYEQYF. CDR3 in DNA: TGTGCCAGCAGCTCAGGACTCTACGAGCAGTACTTC.

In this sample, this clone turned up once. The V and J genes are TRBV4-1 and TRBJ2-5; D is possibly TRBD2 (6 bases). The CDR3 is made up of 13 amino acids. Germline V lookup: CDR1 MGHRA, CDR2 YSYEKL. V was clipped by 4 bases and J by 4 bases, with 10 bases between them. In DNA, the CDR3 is TGCGCCAGCAGCCCACCACTAGCAGAGACCCAGTACTTC. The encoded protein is CASSPPLAETQYF.

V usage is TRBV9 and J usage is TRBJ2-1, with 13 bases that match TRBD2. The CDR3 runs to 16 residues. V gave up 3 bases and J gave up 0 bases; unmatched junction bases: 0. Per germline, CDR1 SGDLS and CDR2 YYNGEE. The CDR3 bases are TGTGCCAGCAGCGGACTAGCGGGGGGCTCCTACAATGAGCAGTTCTTC. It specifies CASSGLAGGSYNEQFF. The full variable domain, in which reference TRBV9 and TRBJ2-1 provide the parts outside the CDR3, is DSGVTQTPKHLITATGQRVTLRCSPRSGDLSVYWYQQSLDQGLQFLIQYYNGEERAKGNILERFSAQQFPDLHSELNLSSLELGDSALYFCASSGLAGGSYNEQFFGPGTRLTVL.

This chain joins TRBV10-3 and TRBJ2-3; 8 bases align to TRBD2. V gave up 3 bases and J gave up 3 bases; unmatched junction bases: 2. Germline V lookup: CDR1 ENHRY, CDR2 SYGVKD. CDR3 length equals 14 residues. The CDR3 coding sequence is TGTGCCATCAGTGATCGGGGGGGTACAGATACGCAGTATTTT. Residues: CAISDRGGTDTQYF.

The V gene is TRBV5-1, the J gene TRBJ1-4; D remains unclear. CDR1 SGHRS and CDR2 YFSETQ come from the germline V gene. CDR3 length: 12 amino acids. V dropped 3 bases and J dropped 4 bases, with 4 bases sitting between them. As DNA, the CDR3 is TGCGCCAGCAGCTACAATAATGAAAAACTGTTTTTT. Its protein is CASSYNNEKLFF.

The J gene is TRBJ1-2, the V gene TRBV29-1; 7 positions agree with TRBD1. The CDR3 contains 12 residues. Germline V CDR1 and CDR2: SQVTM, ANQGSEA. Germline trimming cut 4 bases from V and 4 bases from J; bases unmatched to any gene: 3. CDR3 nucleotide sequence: TGCAGCGTTGTGGCAGGGGGCTATGGCTACACCTTC. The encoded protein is CSVVAGGYGYTF.

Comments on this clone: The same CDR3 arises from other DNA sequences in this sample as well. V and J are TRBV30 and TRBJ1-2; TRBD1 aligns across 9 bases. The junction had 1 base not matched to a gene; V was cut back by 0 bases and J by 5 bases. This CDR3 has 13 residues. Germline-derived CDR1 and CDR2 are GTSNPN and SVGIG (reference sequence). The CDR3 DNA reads TGTGCCTGGAGTGTGGGACAGGGTTATGGCTACACCTTC. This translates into CAWSVGQGYGYTF.

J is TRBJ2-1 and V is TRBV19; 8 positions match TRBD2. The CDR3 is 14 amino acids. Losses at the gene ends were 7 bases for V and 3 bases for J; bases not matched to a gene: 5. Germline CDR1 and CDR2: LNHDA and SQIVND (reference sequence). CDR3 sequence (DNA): TGTGCCAGTAATAGCGGGGTCCTCTACAATGAGCAGTTCTTC. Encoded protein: CASNSGVLYNEQFF.

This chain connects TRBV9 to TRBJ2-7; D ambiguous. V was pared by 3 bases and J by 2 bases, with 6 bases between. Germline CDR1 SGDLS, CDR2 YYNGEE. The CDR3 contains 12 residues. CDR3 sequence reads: CASSAKAYEQYF. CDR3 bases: TGTGCCAGCAGCGCAAAGGCCTACGAGCAGTACTTC. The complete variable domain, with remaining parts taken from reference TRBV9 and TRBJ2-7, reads DSGVTQTPKHLITATGQRVTLRCSPRSGDLSVYWYQQSLDQGLQFLIQYYNGEERAKGNILERFSAQQFPDLHSELNLSSLELGDSALYFCASSAKAYEQYFGPGTRLTVT.